The entry below describes one TCR beta chain. Amplification used 60 Vbeta primers and 13 Jbeta primers. Profiled with immunoSEQ multiplex PCR; TCRdb holds only in-frame clones, not every one. The sample carries some 140,000 clones, around 77% recorded once. This entry comes from a study of cytomegalovirus exposure and HLA in healthy donors. The V gene's germline CDR1 is MNHEY and CDR2 SMNVEV (reference sequence). The ends lost 0 bases at V and 7 bases at J; junction bases unmatched: 6. CDR3 length equals 15 residues. This clonotype was sampled from a man aged 50 to 60 in good health and CMV-seronegative. Sequencing was carried out using PBMCs. This chain links TRBV27 with TRBJ1-5; 7 bases agree with TRBD1. The CDR3 region is CASSLSRQGGQPQHF. DNA of the CDR3: TGTGCCAGCAGTTTATCTAGACAGGGAGGCCAGCCCCAGCATTTT.